This T cell receptor (beta chain) was retrieved from a study of T cell repertoires in aging, cancer and after chemotherapy. Across the study: Six age groups, ranging from 30 or younger to 70 or older, included the donors.

The template was genomic DNA from peripheral blood, not RNA. In the case of this clonotype: Its antigen remains unknown.

The CDR3 has 16 amino acids. Germline CDR1 SEHNR, CDR2 FQNEAQ (reference sequence). The V segment lost 5 bases and the J segment 1 base; nucleotides outside the gene matches: 5. Study results and caveats: Median generation probability rose over the chemotherapy interval in each cancer cohort, suggesting rebound thymic output.

Multiplex touch-down PCR with TRB-A/B primers amplified rearranged V-D-J TRB sequences. TCRdb passed the multiplex PCR reads through MiXCR, listing each CDR3 protein once. Among 2,600 or so distinct CDR3 sequences listed, approximately 51% were seen once. This clonotype originated in a human donor with a blood cancer. Sequenced: blood. The chain carries TRBV7-9 and TRBJ2-1; 10 bases align to TRBD2. The CDR3 region is CASSTWTSGSYNEQFF. The DNA of the CDR3 is TGTGCCAGCAGCACTTGGACTAGCGGTTCCTACAATGAGCAGTTCTTC.